This T cell receptor beta chain was found in a study of blood T cell repertoires in COVID-19. Background on the study: Both acute and convalescent COVID-19 samples were obtained from the United States, Italy and Spain. PBMCs, B-cell-depleted T cells, or T cells were the source of the cDNA or gDNA that made up the material.

Assay: immunoSEQ multiplex PCR; the TCRdb copy retains only in-frame clones and omits some. The profile shows roughly 24,000 clones, around 90% of them singletons. Recruited during active infection, patients (from Seattle) were subsequently followed longitudinally. This clone turned up a few times. The origin of this receptor is a man aged 70 or older with COVID-19, enrolled during active disease. Sequenced material: peripheral blood.

The CDR3 region is CASSSPNPGGELFF. DNA for the CDR3: TGTGCCAGCAGCTCACCAAACCCGGGAGGGGAGCTGTTTTTT. The V gene is TRBV5-5, the J gene TRBJ2-2, with D possibly being TRBD2 (5 bases). V was shortened by 3 bases and J by 8 bases, with 14 bases between the two germline ends. Germline V gene sequence: CDR1 SGHKS, CDR2 YYEKEE (reference sequence). The CDR3 runs 14 residues.